The 2 T cell receptor beta chains presented below share a single source sample, sequenced in a study of cytomegalovirus exposure and HLA in healthy donors. PCR involved 60 Vbeta and 13 Jbeta primers. Sequencing was performed with immunoSEQ multiplex PCR; in TCRdb, only in-frame clones are kept and a portion is missing. The table has over 85,000 clones, about 60% seen once. The sequencing input was PBMCs. The receptors here all came from a human donor in good health.

V and J are TRBV6-1 and TRBJ1-1; D call uncertain. CDR3 length equals 13 residues. Trimming left V 3 bases short and J 7 bases short, with 12 bases between. Per the germline V gene, CDR1 is MNHNS and CDR2 is SASEGT. DNA for the CDR3: TGTGCCAGCAGTGACTTTTCCCCGGGTGAAGCTTTCTTT. It specifies CASSDFSPGEAFF.

The V gene is TRBV5-1, the J gene TRBJ2-5; possible D gene TRBD1, 5 bases. CDR3 length equals 15 residues. Trimming removed 7 bases at V and 11 bases at J, with 27 bases between. CDR1 is SGHRS and CDR2 is YFSETQ in the germline V gene. CDR3 loop: CASSLQGLPFEEQYF. DNA of the CDR3: TGCGCCAGCTCTCTCCAGGGTCTCCCCTTTGAGGAGCAGTACTTC. Full variable domain (missing parts from reference TRBV5-1 and TRBJ2-5): KAGVTQTPRYLIKTRGQQVTLSCSPISGHRSVSWYQQTPGQGLQFLFEYFSETQRNKGNFPGRFSGRQFSNSRSEMNVSTLELGDSALYLCASSLQGLPFEEQYFGPGTRLLVL.